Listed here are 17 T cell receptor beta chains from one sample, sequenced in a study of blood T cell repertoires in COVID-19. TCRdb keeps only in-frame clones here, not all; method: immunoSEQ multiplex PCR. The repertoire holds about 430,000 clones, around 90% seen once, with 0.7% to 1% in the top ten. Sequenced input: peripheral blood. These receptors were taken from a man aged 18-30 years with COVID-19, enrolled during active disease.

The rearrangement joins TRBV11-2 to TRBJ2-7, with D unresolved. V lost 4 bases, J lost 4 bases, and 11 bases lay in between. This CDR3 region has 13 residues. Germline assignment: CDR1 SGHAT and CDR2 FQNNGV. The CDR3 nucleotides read TGTGCCAGCAGCTGGGCCAGTAGTTACGAGCAGTACTTC. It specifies CASSWASSYEQYF.

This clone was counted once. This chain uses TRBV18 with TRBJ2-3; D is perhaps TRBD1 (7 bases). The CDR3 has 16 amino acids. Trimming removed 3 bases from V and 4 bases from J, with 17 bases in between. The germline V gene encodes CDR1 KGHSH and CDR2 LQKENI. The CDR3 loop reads CASSPIQGGYSDTQYF. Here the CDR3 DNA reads TGTGCCAGCTCACCGATCCAGGGGGGCTACTCAGATACGCAGTATTTT.

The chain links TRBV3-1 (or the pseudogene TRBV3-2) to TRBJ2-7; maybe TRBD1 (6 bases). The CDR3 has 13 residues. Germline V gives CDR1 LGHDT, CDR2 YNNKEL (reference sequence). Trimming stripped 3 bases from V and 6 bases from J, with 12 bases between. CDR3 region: CASSHRTGTEQYF. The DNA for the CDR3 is TGTGCCAGCAGCCATAGAACAGGGACCGAGCAGTACTTC.

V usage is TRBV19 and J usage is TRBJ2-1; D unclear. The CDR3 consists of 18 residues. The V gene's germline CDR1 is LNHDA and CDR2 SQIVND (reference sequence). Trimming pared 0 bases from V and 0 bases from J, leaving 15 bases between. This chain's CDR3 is CASSIEGLRMSSYNEQFF. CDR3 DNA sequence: TGTGCCAGTAGTATAGAAGGTCTCAGGATGAGCTCCTACAATGAGCAGTTCTTC.

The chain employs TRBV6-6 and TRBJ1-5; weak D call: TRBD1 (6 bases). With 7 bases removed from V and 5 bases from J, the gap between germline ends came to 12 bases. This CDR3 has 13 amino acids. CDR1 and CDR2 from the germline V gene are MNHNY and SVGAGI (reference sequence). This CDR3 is CASIGQLDQPQHF. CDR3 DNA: TGTGCCAGCATAGGACAGTTGGATCAGCCCCAGCATTTT.

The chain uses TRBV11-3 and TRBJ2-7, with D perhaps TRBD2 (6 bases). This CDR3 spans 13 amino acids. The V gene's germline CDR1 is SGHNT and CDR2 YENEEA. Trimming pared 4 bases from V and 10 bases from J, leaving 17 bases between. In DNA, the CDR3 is TGTGCCAGCAGCTCAACAGGTACGACTAGTCAGTACTTC. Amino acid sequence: CASSSTGTTSQYF.

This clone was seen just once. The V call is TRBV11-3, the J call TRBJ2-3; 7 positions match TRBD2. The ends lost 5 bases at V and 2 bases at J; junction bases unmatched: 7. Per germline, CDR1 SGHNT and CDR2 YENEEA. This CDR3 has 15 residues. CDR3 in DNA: TGTGCCAGCAGCCGTGGGCGGGAGACCACAGATACGCAGTATTTT. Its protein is CASSRGRETTDTQYF. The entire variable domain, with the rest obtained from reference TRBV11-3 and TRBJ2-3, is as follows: EAGVVQSPRYKIIEKKQPVAFWCNPISGHNTLYWYLQNLGQGPELLIRYENEEAVDDSQLPKDRFSAERLKGVDSTLKIQPAELGDSAVYLCASSRGRETTDTQYFGPGTRLTVL.

The CDR3 protein is CASSGQGGGTQYF. Here the CDR3 DNA reads TGTGCCAGCAGTGGACAGGGAGGAGGTACGCAGTATTTT. The chain employs TRBV12-3 or TRBV12-4 and TRBJ2-3; 8 bases are a match to TRBD1. The V and J ends lost 5 bases and 8 bases, in that order; junction bases with no gene match: 6. The CDR3 is made up of 13 amino acids.

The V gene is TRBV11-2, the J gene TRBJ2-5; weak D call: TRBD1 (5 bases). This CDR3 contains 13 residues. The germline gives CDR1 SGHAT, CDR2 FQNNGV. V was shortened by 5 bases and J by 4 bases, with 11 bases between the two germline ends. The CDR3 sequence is CASSRTGGETQYF. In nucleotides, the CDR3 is TGTGCCAGCAGCCGTACAGGTGGAGAGACCCAGTACTTC.

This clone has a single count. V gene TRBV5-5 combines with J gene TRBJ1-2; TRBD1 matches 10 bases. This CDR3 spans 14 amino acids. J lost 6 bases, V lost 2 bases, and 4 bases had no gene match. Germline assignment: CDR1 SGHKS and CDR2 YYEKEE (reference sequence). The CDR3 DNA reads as TGTGCCAGCAGCTTTACCGGGACAGGGGATGGCTACACCTTC. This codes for CASSFTGTGDGYTF.

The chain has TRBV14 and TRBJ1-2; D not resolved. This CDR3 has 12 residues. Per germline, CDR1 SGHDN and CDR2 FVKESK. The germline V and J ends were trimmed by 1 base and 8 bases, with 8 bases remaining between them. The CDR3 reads CASSQVGVGYTF. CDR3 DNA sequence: TGTGCCAGCAGCCAAGTCGGTGTAGGCTACACCTTC.

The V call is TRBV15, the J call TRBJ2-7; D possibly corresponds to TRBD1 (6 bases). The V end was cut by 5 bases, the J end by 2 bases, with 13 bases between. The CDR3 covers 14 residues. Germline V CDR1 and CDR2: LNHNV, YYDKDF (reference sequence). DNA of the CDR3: TGTGCCACCAGCCCAGGGACACCCCCCTACGAGCAGTACTTC. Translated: CATSPGTPPYEQYF.

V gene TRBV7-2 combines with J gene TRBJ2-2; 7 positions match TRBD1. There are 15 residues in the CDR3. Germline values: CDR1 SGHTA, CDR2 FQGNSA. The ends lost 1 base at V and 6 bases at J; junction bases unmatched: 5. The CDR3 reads CASSLDRGIAGELFF. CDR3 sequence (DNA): TGTGCCAGCAGCTTAGACAGGGGAATCGCCGGGGAGCTGTTTTTT.

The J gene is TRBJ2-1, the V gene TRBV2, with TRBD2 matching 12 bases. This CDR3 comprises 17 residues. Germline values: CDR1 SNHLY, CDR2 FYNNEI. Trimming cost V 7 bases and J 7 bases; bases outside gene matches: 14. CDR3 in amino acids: CASTEQGLAGGRNEQFF. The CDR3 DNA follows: TGTGCCAGCACCGAACAGGGGCTAGCGGGGGGGCGGAATGAGCAGTTCTTC.

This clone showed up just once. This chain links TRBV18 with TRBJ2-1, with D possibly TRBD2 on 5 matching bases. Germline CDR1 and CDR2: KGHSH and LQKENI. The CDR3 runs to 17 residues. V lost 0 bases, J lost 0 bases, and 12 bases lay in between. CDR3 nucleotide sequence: TGTGCCAGCTCACCACCGTCAACGGGGAGCTCCTACAATGAGCAGTTCTTC. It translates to CASSPPSTGSSYNEQFF. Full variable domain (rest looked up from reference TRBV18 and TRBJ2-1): NAGVMQNPRHLVRRRGQEARLRCSPMKGHSHVYWYRQLPEEGLKFMVYLQKENIIDESGMPKERFSAEFPKEGPSILRIQQVVRGDSAAYFCASSPPSTGSSYNEQFFGPGTRLTVL.

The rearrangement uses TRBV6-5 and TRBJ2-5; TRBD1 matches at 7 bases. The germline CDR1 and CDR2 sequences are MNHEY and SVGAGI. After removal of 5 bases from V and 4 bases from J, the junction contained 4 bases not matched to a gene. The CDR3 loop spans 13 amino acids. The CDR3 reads CASSQQGIETQYF. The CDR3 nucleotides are TGTGCCAGCAGTCAACAGGGGATAGAGACCCAGTACTTC.

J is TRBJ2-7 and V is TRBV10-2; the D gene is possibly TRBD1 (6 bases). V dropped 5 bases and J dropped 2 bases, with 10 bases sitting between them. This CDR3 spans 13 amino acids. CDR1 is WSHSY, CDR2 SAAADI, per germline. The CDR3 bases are TGCGCCAGCAGTCAGGGGTTGACCTACGAGCAGTACTTC. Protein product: CASSQGLTYEQYF.